A selection of T cell receptor beta chains follows, all from one sample in a study of regulatory T cells in long-lasting Graves disease. TCRdb reanalysed the multiplex PCR reads using MiXCR and keeps one entry per CDR3 protein. There are a few hundred thousand distinct CDR3 sequences in the sample; 10% to 15% occur only once, and under 20% lies in the top ten. These same records also appear under a second study, on T cells in Graves' hyperthyroidism and ophthalmopathy.

Sequenced material: peripheral blood mononuclear cells (PBMCs), taken at new diagnosis, from a patient treated with antithyroid drugs. The source is a woman aged 18-30 years with Graves disease. Each CDR3 is given with its conserved first and last residue. The D gene is left open where the match is weak. Clone size, where shown, is once, few, many, or a class for clones that have expanded.

size	V	D	J	DNA	CDR3
few	TRBV19	TRBD1	TRBJ2-2	TGTGCCAGTAGTATCGGGACAGGCTTAAACACCGGGGAGCTGTTTTTT	CASSIGTGLNTGELFF
many	TRBV2	.	TRBJ2-3	TGTGCCGGGGCGGTTATGAGCACAGATACGCAGTATTTT	CAGAVMSTDTQYF
many	TRBV4-3	TRBD1	TRBJ2-1	TGCGCCAGCAGCCAATCGACAGGGGGAGATGAGCAGTTCTTC	CASSQSTGGDEQFF
.	TRBV7-9	TRBD2	TRBJ2-1	TGTGCCAGCAGCTTAGGACTAGCGGGATCAATATATTCCTACAATGAGCAGTTCTTC	CASSLGLAGSIYSYNEQFF
.	TRBV12-3/TRBV12-4	.	TRBJ2-7	TGTGCCAGCAAAGAAGCTGATGACTACGAGCAGTACTTC	CASKEADDYEQYF
.	TRBV5-1	.	TRBJ2-3	TGCGCCAGCAGCTTGGCCTCGTTTGTGGGCAGGCCTCTAGATACGCAGTATTTT	CASSLASFVGRPLDTQYF
many	TRBV28	TRBD2	TRBJ2-5	TGTGCCAGCAGTTTCTGGGCTAGCGGGGGTAAAGGGGTGACCCAGTACTTC	CASSFWASGGKGVTQYF
.	TRBV20-1	.	TRBJ1-2	TGCAGTGCTGACAAAGGGGGTTATGGCTACACCTTC	CSADKGGYGYTF
many	TRBV7-7	.	TRBJ2-5	TGTGCTAGCAGCTTCAGGGGTTCGGAGACCCAGTACTTC	CASSFRGSETQYF
many	TRBV7-9	.	TRBJ1-6	TGTGCCAGCAGCTTATCCCTAAACGCTTCACCCCTCCACTTT	CASSLSLNASPLHF
many	TRBV12-3/TRBV12-4	TRBD2	TRBJ2-1	TGTGCCAGCAGTTTTGGGGCATGGGCTAGCGGGGGCGATGAGCAGTTCTTC	CASSFGAWASGGDEQFF
.	TRBV4-2	.	TRBJ1-3	TGTGCCAGCAGCCAGGGCAGGGTATCGGGAAACACCATATATTTT	CASSQGRVSGNTIYF
many	TRBV11-2	TRBD1	TRBJ1-2	TGTGCCAGCAGCTTAGTAGGCGGGACAGGGCACTTC	CASSLVGGTGHF
many	TRBV7-2	.	TRBJ2-3	TGTGCCAGCAGCTTAGCGTGGCCTAGTTTTCGTGCAGATACGCAGTATTTT	CASSLAWPSFRADTQYF
few	TRBV5-1	.	TRBJ2-5	TGCGCCAGCAGCGTGGAATCCCGGAAAGAGACCCAGTACTTC	CASSVESRKETQYF
few	TRBV5-1	.	TRBJ1-1	TGCGCCAGCAGCTTGGTTCGCGGGACAAATACTGAAGCTTTCTTT	CASSLVRGTNTEAFF
.	TRBV10-3	.	TRBJ2-2	TGTGCCATCACCTCGAGGAAGCGGCCCCCGGGGACCGGGGAGCTGTTTTTT	CAITSRKRPPGTGELFF
many	TRBV27	TRBD1	TRBJ2-6	TGTGCCAGCAGTTTATACCCGGGACAGGGAGTTACTGGGGCCAACGTCCTGACTTTC	CASSLYPGQGVTGANVLTF
many	TRBV29-1	.	TRBJ1-2	TGCAGCGTTGAAGGAGGGGGTCGAGATGGCTACACCTTC	CSVEGGGRDGYTF
many	TRBV5-1	.	TRBJ1-1	TGCGCCAGCAGCTTGGACAGGGATAACACTGAAGCTTTCTTT	CASSLDRDNTEAFF
many	TRBV6-2/TRBV6-3	.	TRBJ1-6	TGTGCCAGCAGTTACGCCGGGGGGGGCGGCAATTCACCCCTCCACTTT	CASSYAGGGGNSPLHF
.	TRBV5-4	.	TRBJ2-1	TGTGCCAGCAGCTTCCAGACTAGTGATGAGCAGTTCTTC	CASSFQTSDEQFF
.	TRBV20-1	TRBD1	TRBJ2-5	TGCAGTGCCCACACTCCTTGGGACAGGGATCATGAGACCCAGTACTTC	CSAHTPWDRDHETQYF
many	TRBV12-3/TRBV12-4	.	TRBJ2-2	TGTGCCAGCAGGCTCCGGCGGGACCCCCCACACGGGGAGCTGTTTTTT	CASRLRRDPPHGELFF
many	TRBV3-1	.	TRBJ1-1	TGTGCCAGCAGGCCCAGGGGAGGGAACACTGAAGCTTTCTTT	CASRPRGGNTEAFF